Here is one T cell receptor (beta chain) with its context. Its antigen remains unidentified. This CDR3 is built from 13 residues. Trimming stripped 3 bases from V and 9 bases from J, with 14 bases between. The germline V gene encodes CDR1 MNHEY and CDR2 SMNVEV (reference sequence). The sample originates from a study of cytomegalovirus exposure and HLA in healthy donors. Assay: immunoSEQ multiplex PCR; the TCRdb copy retains only in-frame clones and omits some. Of 250,000 to 300,000 clones in the sample, 90% were seen once. It was the approximately 130-subject validation cohort, separate from the roughly 700-subject first cohort, to which the donors belonged. Study results and caveats: The study recorded 150 to 200 TCR beta chains that were cytomegalovirus-associated. Reported performance of the classifier showed diagnosis of cytomegalovirus status with high specificity and sensitivity. In vitro testing confirmed a few CMV-associated chains as specific for CMV antigens.

The sequenced sample was PBMCs. The chain is built from TRBV27 and TRBJ1-1; D may be TRBD1 (6 bases). The receptor was derived from a woman aged 18 to 35 in good health and CMV-seronegative. CDR3 sequence: CASSFQQGRQAFF. In nucleotides, the CDR3 is TGTGCCAGCAGTTTCCAACAGGGAAGACAAGCTTTCTTT.